The rows below give T cell receptor beta chains drawn from one sample of a study of T cell responses to AZD1222 COVID-19 vaccine. Repertoires were generated with immunoSEQ multiplex PCR, while TCRdb's copy carries only in-frame clones and drops some. The repertoire consists of some 200,000 clones, with about 92% occurring once and the leading ten covering about 3.6%. This specimen was peripheral blood, taken 28 days after the second dose of the MenACWY control vaccine. These TCRs come from an adult who received the MenACWY meningococcal vaccine as a control. Both conserved end residues are part of each CDR3. The D gene is left open where the match is weak. Size tells how often a clone was seen (once, few, many) or the class of an expanded clone, and some rows leave it out.

v_gene	j_gene	abundance	d_gene	CDR3aa	CDR3nt
TRBV7-9	TRBJ1-1	-	-	CASSLGRNTEAFF	TGTGCCAGCAGCTTAGGTAGGAACACTGAAGCTTTCTTT
TRBV7-8	TRBJ2-1	-	-	CASSPAGGNEQFF	TGTGCCAGCAGCCCCGCTGGGGGGAACGAGCAGTTCTTC
TRBV27	TRBJ1-2	-	TRBD1	CASRTGQRNGYTF	TGTGCCAGCAGGACGGGACAGCGAAATGGCTACACCTTC
TRBV24-1	TRBJ2-1	once	-	CATSVGTTYHNEQFF	TGTGCCACCAGTGTTGGGACAACCTACCACAATGAGCAGTTCTTC
TRBV9	TRBJ2-7	-	TRBD2	CASSPGLADYEQYF	TGTGCCAGCAGCCCGGGACTAGCGGACTACGAGCAGTACTTC
TRBV7-3	TRBJ2-3	-	-	CASSLRATVDTQYF	TGTGCCAGCAGCTTAAGGGCCACGGTGGATACGCAGTATTTT
TRBV5-6	TRBJ2-2	-	TRBD2	CASSAGTSGIFTGELFF	TGTGCCAGCAGCGCCGGGACTAGCGGGATTTTCACCGGGGAGCTGTTTTTT
TRBV9	TRBJ1-1	-	-	CASSVDPGTEAFF	TGTGCCAGCAGCGTAGATCCGGGTACTGAAGCTTTCTTT
TRBV12-3/TRBV12-4	TRBJ2-1	-	-	CASTEKSYNEQFF	TGTGCCAGCACGGAAAAGTCCTACAATGAGCAGTTCTTC
TRBV7-2	TRBJ2-3	once	-	CASSLVSSATADTQYF	TGTGCCAGCAGCTTAGTGAGTAGCGCGACTGCAGATACGCAGTATTTT
TRBV30	TRBJ1-4	-	-	CAWSGGVIEKLFF	TGTGCCTGGAGTGGCGGGGTAATCGAAAAACTGTTTTTT
TRBV7-2	TRBJ2-3	-	TRBD2	CASSSSGALSTDTQYF	TGTGCCAGCAGCTCTAGCGGGGCCCTTTCTACAGATACGCAGTATTTT
TRBV6-5	TRBJ1-2	-	-	CASSYSKGDYGYTF	TGTGCCAGCAGTTACTCGAAGGGAGACTATGGCTACACCTTC
TRBV7-6	TRBJ1-3	-	-	CASSRTVSGNTIYF	TGTGCCAGCAGCCGGACGGTCTCTGGAAACACCATATATTTT
TRBV27	TRBJ2-1	-	TRBD2	CASASGNANEQFF	TGTGCCAGCGCTAGCGGGAACGCCAATGAGCAGTTCTTC
TRBV7-9	TRBJ1-4	-	-	CASSAFATNEKLFF	TGTGCCAGCAGCGCTTTTGCAACTAATGAAAAACTGTTTTTT
TRBV5-1	TRBJ2-7	-	TRBD2	CASSPLRLAGASYEQYF	TGCGCCAGCAGCCCCCTGAGACTAGCGGGGGCCTCCTACGAGCAGTACTTC
TRBV21-1	TRBJ1-5	-	-	CASTYFRSNQPQHF	TGTGCCAGCACCTACTTCAGGAGCAATCAGCCCCAGCATTTT
TRBV3-1/TRBV3-2	TRBJ2-2	-	TRBD2	CASSPLTSGRPGTGELFF	TGTGCCAGCAGCCCCCTAACCAGCGGGAGGCCGGGCACCGGGGAGCTGTTTTTT
TRBV5-8	TRBJ2-5	-	-	CASSLEGRLQETQYF	TGTGCCAGCAGCTTGGAAGGCAGACTCCAAGAGACCCAGTACTTC
TRBV27	TRBJ1-5	-	TRBD1	CASSSTGGWGNQPQHF	TGTGCCAGCAGTTCGACAGGGGGCTGGGGCAATCAGCCCCAGCATTTT
TRBV7-9	TRBJ2-2	-	TRBD1	CASSLTGRRNGELFF	TGTGCCAGCAGCTTGACAGGGCGACGTAACGGGGAGCTGTTTTTT
TRBV19	TRBJ1-1	-	-	CASSPTRVVNTEAFF	TGTGCCAGTAGTCCTACACGGGTGGTGAACACTGAAGCTTTCTTT
TRBV7-7	TRBJ1-1	-	-	CASSPGENTEAFF	TGTGCTAGCAGCCCCGGGGAGAACACTGAAGCTTTCTTT
TRBV29-1	TRBJ1-1	-	-	CSVERQLNTEAFF	TGCAGCGTTGAAAGACAGCTGAACACTGAAGCTTTCTTT
TRBV9	TRBJ1-1	-	-	CASSVGRATEAFF	TGTGCCAGCAGCGTAGGCAGGGCGACTGAAGCTTTCTTT
TRBV7-2	TRBJ2-1	-	-	CASSQRRDEQFF	TGTGCCAGCAGCCAACGACGTGATGAGCAGTTCTTC
TRBV6-5	TRBJ2-7	-	TRBD2	CASEAGGPTYEQYF	TGTGCCAGCGAAGCGGGAGGCCCCACCTACGAGCAGTACTTC
TRBV5-1	TRBJ1-6	-	-	CASSLGERNSPLHF	TGCGCCAGCAGCTTGGGTGAGAGAAATTCACCCCTCCACTTT
TRBV6-1	TRBJ1-4	few	-	CASSEPGTPSEKLFF	TGTGCCAGCAGTGAACCGGGGACTCCGAGTGAAAAACTGTTTTTT
TRBV9	TRBJ2-1	-	TRBD2	CASSVRDRGLAGGDNEQFF	TGTGCCAGCAGCGTCCGGGACAGAGGACTAGCGGGAGGGGACAATGAGCAGTTCTTC
TRBV4-1	TRBJ2-1	-	-	CASSQDLTSISNEQFF	TGCGCCAGCAGCCAAGACCTGACTAGTATCTCCAATGAGCAGTTCTTC
TRBV28	TRBJ1-2	-	-	CASSLSTGLYGYTF	TGTGCCAGCAGTTTATCAACAGGGCTCTATGGCTACACCTTC
TRBV7-2	TRBJ2-3	-	-	CASSLGGASTDTQYF	TGTGCCAGCAGCTTAGGAGGGGCTAGTACAGATACGCAGTATTTT
TRBV7-8	TRBJ1-5	-	-	CASSPGGAGYNQPQHF	TGTGCCAGCAGCCCCGGGGGCGCAGGGTATAATCAGCCCCAGCATTTT
TRBV29-1	TRBJ2-5	few	-	CSVNPGGETQYF	TGCAGCGTTAACCCGGGGGGCGAGACCCAGTACTTC